The TCR beta chain under discussion was sequenced for a study of blood T cell repertoires in COVID-19 (dated by TCRdb to the early 2020s). As for the study more broadly: Samples from collaborators originated in the United States, Italy and Spain and spanned both the acute and convalescent phases of COVID-19. Where available, HLA class I and class II types were obtained from metadata supplied by the sample provider rather than from assay-based typing. The sample metadata nearly always contained a de-identified subject ID, COVID-19 status, age in years and sex. Samples came from the ongoing ImmuneRACE study (first 160 participants) plus 1,254 subjects from 6 global collaborators. The prospective study material was composed of cDNA or gDNA derived from T cells, B-cell-depleted T cells, or PBMCs. Subjects who had been exposed to COVID-19, were actively infected with it, or had recovered from it provided the deeply sampled blood TCRbeta repertoires that made up the dataset. The repertoires were released in a freely available public database intended as a resource for research on the immune response to SARS-CoV-2.

As concerns this clone: The antigen this receptor binds is unknown. Per-base qualities were not stored, and no clone one base away is much larger.

The germline V gene yields SGHTA for CDR1 and FQGNSA for CDR2. V is trimmed back by 0 bases and J by 5 bases, and the junction contains 7 bases that no gene match accounts for. The CDR3 numbers 16 residues from cysteine through phenylalanine. CDR3 DNA only is kept here, 48 bases in frame from base 1. Collaborating institutions collected whole blood in K2EDTA tubes following their own protocols. For TCRbeta analysis, collaborators shipped samples as frozen whole blood, isolated PBMCs, or DNA extracted from either of those sample types. TCRbeta CDR3 regions were amplified from genomic DNA by means of the immunoSEQ Assay, a bias-controlled multiplex PCR. The authors processed their data as follows. The number of nucleated cells in each sample was estimated from the amplification of reference gene primers within the assay. Sequence reads were collapsed and filtered to measure the absolute abundance of every unique TCRbeta CDR3 rearrangement. For each sample, productive Simpson clonality was calculated by taking the square root of Simpson's diversity index across productive rearrangements. TCRdb obtained this table from immuneACCESS and retained in-frame rearrangements with V and J assigned. These tables miss some clones; where compared with another copy, unresolved V genes account for less than half of the shortfall, and the remainder is unexplained. The V and J calls and clone size are taken from that table; D and trimming were inferred from the DNA. The sample has about 80,000 clones on record, over 80% of them singletons. The ten biggest clones cover over 15% of the sample.

On the study overall, not on this receptor specifically: Clinical and demographic metadata were provided uncurated, with the amount varying by source and participant.

Specimen: peripheral blood. Recombination joined TRBV7-2 with TRBJ2-5; TRBD1 aligns with 9 central bases. The source of this sequence is an elderly man with active or convalescent COVID-19. The CDR3 region reads CASSLAPGQGRETQYF. DNA sequence: TGTGCCAGCAGCTTAGCCCCGGGACAGGGACGGGAGACCCAGTACTTC.